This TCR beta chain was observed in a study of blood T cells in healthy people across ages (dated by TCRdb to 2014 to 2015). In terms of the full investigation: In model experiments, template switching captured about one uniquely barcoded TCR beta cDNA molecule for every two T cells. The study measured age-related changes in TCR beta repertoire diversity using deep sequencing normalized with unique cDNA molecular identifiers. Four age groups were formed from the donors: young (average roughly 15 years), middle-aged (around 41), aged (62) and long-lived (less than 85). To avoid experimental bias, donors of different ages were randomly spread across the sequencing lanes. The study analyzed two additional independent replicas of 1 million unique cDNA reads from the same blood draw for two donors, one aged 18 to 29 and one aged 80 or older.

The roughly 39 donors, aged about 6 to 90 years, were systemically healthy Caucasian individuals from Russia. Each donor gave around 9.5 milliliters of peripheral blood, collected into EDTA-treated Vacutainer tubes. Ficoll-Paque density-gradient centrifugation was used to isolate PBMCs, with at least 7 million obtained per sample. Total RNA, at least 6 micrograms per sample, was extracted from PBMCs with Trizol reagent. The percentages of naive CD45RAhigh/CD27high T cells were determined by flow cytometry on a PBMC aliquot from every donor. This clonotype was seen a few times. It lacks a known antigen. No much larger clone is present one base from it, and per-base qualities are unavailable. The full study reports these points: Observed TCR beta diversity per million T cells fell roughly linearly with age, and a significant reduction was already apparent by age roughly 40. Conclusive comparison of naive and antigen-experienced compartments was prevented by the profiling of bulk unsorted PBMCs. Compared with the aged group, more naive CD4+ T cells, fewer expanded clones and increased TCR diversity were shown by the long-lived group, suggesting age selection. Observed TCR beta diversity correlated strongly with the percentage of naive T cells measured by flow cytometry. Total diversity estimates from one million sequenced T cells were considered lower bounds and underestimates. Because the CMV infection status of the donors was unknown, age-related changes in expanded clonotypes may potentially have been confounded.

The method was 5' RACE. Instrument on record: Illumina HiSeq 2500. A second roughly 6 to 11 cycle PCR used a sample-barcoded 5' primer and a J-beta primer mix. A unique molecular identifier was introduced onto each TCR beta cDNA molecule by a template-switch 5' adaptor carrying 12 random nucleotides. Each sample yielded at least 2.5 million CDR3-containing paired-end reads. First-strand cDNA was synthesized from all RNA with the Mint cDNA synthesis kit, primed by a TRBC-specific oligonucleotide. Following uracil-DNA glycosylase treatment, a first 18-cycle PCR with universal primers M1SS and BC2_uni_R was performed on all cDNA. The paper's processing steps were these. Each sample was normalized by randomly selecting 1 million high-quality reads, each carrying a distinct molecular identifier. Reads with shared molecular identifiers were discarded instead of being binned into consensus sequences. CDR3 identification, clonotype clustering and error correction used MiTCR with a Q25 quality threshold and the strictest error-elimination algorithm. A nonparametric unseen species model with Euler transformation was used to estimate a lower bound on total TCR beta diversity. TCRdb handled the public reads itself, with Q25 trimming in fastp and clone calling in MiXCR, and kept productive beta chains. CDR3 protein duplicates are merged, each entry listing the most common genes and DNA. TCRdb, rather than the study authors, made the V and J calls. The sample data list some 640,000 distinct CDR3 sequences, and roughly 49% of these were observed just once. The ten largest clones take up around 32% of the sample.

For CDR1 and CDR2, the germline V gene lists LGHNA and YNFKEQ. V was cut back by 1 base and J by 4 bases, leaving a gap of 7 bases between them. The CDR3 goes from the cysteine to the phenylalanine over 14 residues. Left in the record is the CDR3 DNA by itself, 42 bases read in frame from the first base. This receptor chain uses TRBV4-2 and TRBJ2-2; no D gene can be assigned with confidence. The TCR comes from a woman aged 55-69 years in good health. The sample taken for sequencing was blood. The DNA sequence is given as TGTGCCAGCAGCCAAGTGGCGTCCACCGGGGAGCTGTTTTTT. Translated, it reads CASSQVASTGELFF.